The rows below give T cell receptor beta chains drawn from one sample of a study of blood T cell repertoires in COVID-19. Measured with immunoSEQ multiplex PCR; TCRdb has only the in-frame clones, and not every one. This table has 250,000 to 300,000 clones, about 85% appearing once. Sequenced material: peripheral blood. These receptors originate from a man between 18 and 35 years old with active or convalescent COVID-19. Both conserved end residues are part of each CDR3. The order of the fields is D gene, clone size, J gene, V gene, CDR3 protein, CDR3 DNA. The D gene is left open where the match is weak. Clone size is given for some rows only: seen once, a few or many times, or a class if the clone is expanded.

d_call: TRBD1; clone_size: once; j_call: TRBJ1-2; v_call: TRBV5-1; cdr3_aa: CASRRGTGGYGYTF; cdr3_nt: TGCGCCAGCAGGAGAGGGACAGGGGGCTATGGCTACACCTTC
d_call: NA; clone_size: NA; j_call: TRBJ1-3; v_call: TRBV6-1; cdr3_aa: CASSEIQNTIYF; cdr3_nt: TGTGCCAGCAGTGAGATACAAAACACCATATATTTT
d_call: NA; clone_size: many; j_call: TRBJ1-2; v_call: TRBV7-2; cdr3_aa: CASSLVGETRGYTF; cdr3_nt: TGTGCCAGCAGCTTAGTGGGAGAGACTCGGGGCTACACCTTC
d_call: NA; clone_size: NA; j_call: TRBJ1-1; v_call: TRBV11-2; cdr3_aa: CASSLATYTEAFF; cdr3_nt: TGTGCCAGCAGCTTGGCCACGTACACTGAAGCTTTCTTT
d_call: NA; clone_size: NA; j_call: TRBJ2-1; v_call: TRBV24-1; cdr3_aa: CATSDLRSSYNEQFF; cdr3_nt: TGTGCCACCAGTGATTTGCGGTCGAGCTACAATGAGCAGTTCTTC
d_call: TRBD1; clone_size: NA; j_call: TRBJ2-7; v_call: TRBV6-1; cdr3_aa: CATAVGTGAWEQYF; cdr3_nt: TGTGCCACCGCTGTTGGGACAGGGGCGTGGGAGCAGTACTTC
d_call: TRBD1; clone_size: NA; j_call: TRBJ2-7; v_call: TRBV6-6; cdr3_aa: CASSRSRTGAYEQYF; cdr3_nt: TGTGCCAGCAGTCGATCTAGGACAGGGGCCTACGAGCAGTACTTC
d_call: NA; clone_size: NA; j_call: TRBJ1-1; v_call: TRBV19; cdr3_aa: CASSPPVTAQNTEAFF; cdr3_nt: TGTGCCAGTAGCCCTCCCGTGACAGCACAGAACACTGAAGCTTTCTTT
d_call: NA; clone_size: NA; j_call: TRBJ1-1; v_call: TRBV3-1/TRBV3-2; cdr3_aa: CASRLEQGNTEAFF; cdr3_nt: TGTGCCAGCAGGCTGGAACAGGGGAACACTGAAGCTTTCTTT
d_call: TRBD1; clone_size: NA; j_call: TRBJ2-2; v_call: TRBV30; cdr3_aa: CAWTRTGTGELFF; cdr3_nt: TGTGCCTGGACTCGGACAGGTACCGGGGAGCTGTTTTTT